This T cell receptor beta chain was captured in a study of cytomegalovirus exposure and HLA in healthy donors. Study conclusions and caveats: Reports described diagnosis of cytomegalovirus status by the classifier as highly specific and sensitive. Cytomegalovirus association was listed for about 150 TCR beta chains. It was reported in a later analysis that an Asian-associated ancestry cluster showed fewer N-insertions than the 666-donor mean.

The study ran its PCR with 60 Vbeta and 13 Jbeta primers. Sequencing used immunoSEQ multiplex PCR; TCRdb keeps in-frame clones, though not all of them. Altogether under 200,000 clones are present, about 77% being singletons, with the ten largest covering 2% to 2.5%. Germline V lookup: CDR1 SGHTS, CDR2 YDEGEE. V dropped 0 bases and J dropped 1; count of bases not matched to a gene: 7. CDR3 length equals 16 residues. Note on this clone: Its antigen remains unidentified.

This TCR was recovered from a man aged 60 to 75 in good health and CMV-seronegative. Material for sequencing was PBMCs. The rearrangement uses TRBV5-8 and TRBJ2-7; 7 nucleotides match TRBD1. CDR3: CASSLVGQKKSYEQYF. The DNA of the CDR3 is TGTGCCAGCAGCTTGGTGGGACAGAAAAAATCCTACGAGCAGTACTTC.